Each of the 29 T cell receptor beta chains below was sequenced from the same sample in a study of PD-L1 blockade in urothelial cancer. Here immunoSEQ multiplex PCR was the method, and the copy in TCRdb shows in-frame clones only, minus some. The sample has about 74,000 clones; about 85% are singletons. Here the sequenced sample was PBMCs, taken around atezolizumab (anti-PD-L1) treatment. The receptors were gathered from a man between 65 and 85 years old with urothelial cancer.

The V and J genes are TRBV5-1 and TRBJ2-3, with 11 bases lining up with TRBD2. V was pared by 0 bases and J by 2 bases, with 8 bases of the junction left unmatched. Germline assignment: CDR1 SGHRS and CDR2 YFSETQ. The CDR3 is 18 residues long. This CDR3 reads CASSLGTGLAVFTDTQYF. Here the CDR3 DNA reads TGCGCCAGCAGCTTGGGCACGGGACTAGCGGTATTCACAGATACGCAGTATTTT.

This rearrangement joins TRBV7-6 to TRBJ2-7; 7 nucleotides agree with TRBD1. The CDR3 loop spans 14 amino acids. Trimming took 1 base from V and 5 from J; bases not matched to a gene: 5. Germline CDR1 reads SGHVS; CDR2 reads FNYEAQ. CDR3 protein: CASSLGEGAHEQYF. CDR3 in DNA: TGTGCCAGCAGCTTAGGCGAGGGGGCCCACGAGCAGTACTTC.

J is TRBJ2-2 and V is TRBV6-5; possible D gene TRBD1, 6 bases. The CDR3 loop spans 15 amino acids. The V gene's germline CDR1 is MNHEY and CDR2 SVGAGI. Trimming stripped 0 bases from V and 5 bases from J, with 10 bases between. For the CDR3, the DNA is TGTGCCAGCAGTTACTCCCGGACAGAGACCGGGGAGCTGTTTTTT. It translates to CASSYSRTETGELFF.

The rearrangement links TRBV6-5 to TRBJ2-7, with 10 positions matching TRBD2. Germline values: CDR1 MNHEY, CDR2 SVGAGI. This CDR3 has 16 amino acids. The junction had 4 bases not matched to a gene; V was cut back by 2 bases and J by 0 bases. CDR3 in amino acids: CASSYASGRGSYEQYF. The CDR3 DNA sequence: TGTGCCAGCAGTTACGCTAGCGGGAGAGGCTCCTACGAGCAGTACTTC.

V gene TRBV29-1 combines with J gene TRBJ2-3; D gene ambiguous. V lost 7 bases to trimming and J lost 0 bases, with 11 bases between them. Looked up from germline, CDR1 is SQVTM and CDR2 is ANQGSEA. The CDR3 length is 13 residues. The DNA for the CDR3 is TGCAGCGACAGACGGCCTAGCACAGATACGCAGTATTTT. Protein: CSDRRPSTDTQYF.

The chain recombines TRBV9 with TRBJ2-7; tentative D call: TRBD1 (5 bases). This CDR3 has 11 residues. Looked up from germline, CDR1 is SGDLS and CDR2 is YYNGEE. CDR3 sequence (DNA): TGTGGGGGCGGCGCCCTCCTCGAGCAGTACTTC. Encoded protein: CGGGALLEQYF. The complete variable domain, with remaining parts taken from reference TRBV9 and TRBJ2-7, reads DSGVTQTPKHLITATGQRVTLRCSPRSGDLSVYWYQQSLDQGLQFLIQYYNGEERAKGNILERFSAQQFPDLHSELNLSSLELGDSALYFCGGGALLEQYFGPGTRLTVT.

This chain links TRBV9 with TRBJ2-3, with D maybe TRBD2 (6 bases). The CDR3 loop spans 14 amino acids. V was cut by 2 bases and J by 3 bases, with 10 bases left in between. Germline assignment: CDR1 SGDLS and CDR2 YYNGEE. CDR3 sequence: CASSVVAATDTQYF. CDR3 bases: TGTGCCAGCAGCGTCGTAGCGGCGACAGATACGCAGTATTTT.

V is TRBV7-8 and J is TRBJ1-5, with 9 nucleotides matching TRBD1. Germline V gene data show CDR1 as SGHVS and CDR2 as FQNEAQ. The CDR3 loop spans 15 amino acids. V trimming: 5 bases; J trimming: 5 bases; junction bases outside the gene matches: 7. CDR3 DNA sequence: TGTGCCAGCAGCCTCGAGGGACAGGGATATCAGCCCCAGCATTTT. Amino acid sequence: CASSLEGQGYQPQHF. The full variable domain, in which reference TRBV7-8 and TRBJ1-5 provide the parts outside the CDR3, is GAGVSQSPRYKVAKRGQDVALRCDPISGHVSLFWYQQALGQGPEFLTYFQNEAQLDKSGLPSDRFFAERPEGSVSTLKIQRTQQEDSAVYLCASSLEGQGYQPQHFGDGTRLSIL.

A single count supports this clone. The V gene is TRBV6-1, the J gene TRBJ2-5, with 10 nucleotides matching TRBD2. Trimming at V came to 7 bases and at J to 1 base, leaving 6 bases not matched to a gene. The CDR3 has 15 residues. Germline lookup yields CDR1 MNHNS and CDR2 SASEGT. CDR3 region: CASTPVAGGQETQYF. In DNA, the CDR3 is TGTGCCAGCACACCCGTAGCGGGAGGCCAAGAGACCCAGTACTTC.

V gene TRBV5-1 combines with J gene TRBJ2-4, with 9 nucleotides matching TRBD1. The CDR3 has 13 residues. Germline CDR1 and CDR2: SGHRS and YFSETQ. The J segment lost 7 bases and the V segment lost 3 bases, leaving 2 bases of the junction unmatched. CDR3 DNA: TGCGCCAGCAGCTCCGGGACAGGGAACATTCAGTACTTC. Its translation: CASSSGTGNIQYF. The full variable domain, its missing parts supplied by reference TRBV5-1 and TRBJ2-4, is KAGVTQTPRYLIKTRGQQVTLSCSPISGHRSVSWYQQTPGQGLQFLFEYFSETQRNKGNFPGRFSGRQFSNSRSEMNVSTLELGDSALYLCASSSGTGNIQYFGAGTRLSVL.

This clone has just a few counts. The rearrangement links TRBV27 to TRBJ2-1, with 8 bases identical to TRBD2. The germline V gene has CDR1 MNHEY and CDR2 SMNVEV (reference sequence). The CDR3 is 14 amino acids. With V trimmed by 5 bases and J by 7 bases, 7 bases remained unmatched. This chain's CDR3 is CASSLGLVRNEQFF. The CDR3 coding sequence is TGTGCCAGCAGTCTGGGACTAGTTCGGAATGAGCAGTTCTTC.

The chain recombines TRBV28 with TRBJ1-3; D possibly corresponds to TRBD1 (6 bases). The germline V gene has CDR1 MDHEN and CDR2 SYDVKM. The CDR3 covers 13 residues. V was clipped by 5 bases and J by 2 bases, with 7 bases between them. The CDR3 DNA reads TGTGCCAGCAGTGGGGACACTGGAAACACCATATATTTT. It translates to CASSGDTGNTIYF. The variable domain in full, with the rest retrieved from reference TRBV28 and TRBJ1-3, is DVKVTQSSRYLVKRTGEKVFLECVQDMDHENMFWYRQDPGLGLRLIYFSYDVKMKEKGDIPEGYSVSREKKERFSLILESASTNQTSMYLCASSGDTGNTIYFGEGSWLTVV.

The count of this clone is one. The CDR3 spells CASSVGVRVERNEQFF. CDR3 sequence (DNA): TGTGCCAGCAGCGTAGGAGTCCGGGTAGAAAGGAATGAGCAGTTCTTC. This sequence joins TRBV9 and TRBJ2-1, with D unresolved. Germline-derived CDR1 and CDR2 are SGDLS and YYNGEE. This CDR3 is 16 amino acids long. Trimming removed 0 bases at V and 7 bases at J, with 17 bases between.

This chain joins TRBV18 and TRBJ2-7; 15 bases align to TRBD2. Germline trimming cut 5 bases from V and 5 bases from J; bases unmatched to any gene: 7. CDR1 is KGHSH, CDR2 LQKENI, per germline. The CDR3 is 16 amino acids. CDR3 residues: CASSSGTSGRLNEQYF. The DNA of the CDR3 is TGTGCCAGCTCATCCGGGACTAGCGGGAGGTTGAACGAGCAGTACTTC. Together with reference TRBV18 and TRBJ2-7, the CDR3 gives the full variable domain: NAGVMQNPRHLVRRRGQEARLRCSPMKGHSHVYWYRQLPEEGLKFMVYLQKENIIDESGMPKERFSAEFPKEGPSILRIQQVVRGDSAAYFCASSSGTSGRLNEQYFGPGTRLTVT.

The J gene is TRBJ2-5, the V gene TRBV28; D unclear. This CDR3 is built from 13 residues. Germline lookup yields CDR1 MDHEN and CDR2 SYDVKM. Trimming took off 1 base at V and 1 base at J, with 4 bases between the two ends. The CDR3 nucleotides read TGTGCCAGCAGTTTATCGTTCCAAGAGACCCAGTACTTC. Translation gives CASSLSFQETQYF.

The chain links TRBV6-1 to TRBJ1-5; maybe TRBD1 (5 bases). The V gene lost 5 bases and the J gene lost 7 bases, with 18 bases spanning the gap. The germline CDR1 and CDR2 sequences are MNHNS and SASEGT. The CDR3 has 15 amino acids. This chain's CDR3 is CASSQYQGMMQPQHF. The CDR3 region has the DNA TGTGCCAGCAGTCAGTACCAGGGAATGATGCAGCCCCAGCATTTT.

V gene TRBV5-5 combines with J gene TRBJ2-5; weak D call: TRBD2 (6 bases). The CDR3 runs to 15 residues. Trimming shortened V by 4 bases and J by 1 base, and 14 bases separated the two germline ends. The germline CDR1 and CDR2 sequences are SGHKS and YYEKEE (reference sequence). CDR3 loop: CASSTPGRSQETQYF. The CDR3 bases are TGTGCCAGCAGCACACCAGGGAGGAGCCAAGAGACCCAGTACTTC.

The chain carries TRBV5-6 and TRBJ2-1; 8 positions agree with TRBD2. J gave up 8 bases and V 4 bases, and 14 bases lay outside the gene matches. Per the germline V gene, CDR1 is SGHDT and CDR2 is YYEEEE. The CDR3 contains 16 residues. The CDR3: CASSVEGSGTVDEQFF. The CDR3 DNA is TGTGCCAGCAGCGTGGAGGGTAGCGGGACTGTGGATGAGCAGTTCTTC.

The chain links TRBV11-2 to TRBJ1-1; weak D call: TRBD1 (6 bases). The CDR3 covers 15 residues. CDR1 is SGHAT and CDR2 is FQNNGV in the germline V gene. Trimming removed 5 bases at V and 1 base at J, with 14 bases between. The CDR3 reads CASSAQGFTNTEAFF. The CDR3 nucleotides are TGTGCCAGCAGCGCCCAGGGGTTTACGAACACTGAAGCTTTCTTT.

This clone was recorded a few times. The chain recombines TRBV29-1 with TRBJ1-1; D is possibly TRBD1 (6 bases). The germline V gene has CDR1 SQVTM and CDR2 ANQGSEA. The V end lost 3 bases, the J end lost 2 bases, and 13 bases lay between the germline ends. The CDR3 length is 14 residues. The CDR3 DNA sequence: TGCAGCGTTGACCAGGGGTCCCGAAACACTGAAGCTTTCTTT. Protein sequence: CSVDQGSRNTEAFF.

The chain is built from TRBV28 and TRBJ2-7, with TRBD1 matching over 10 bases. The CDR3 sequence is 13 residues long. Trimming at V came to 8 bases and at J to 4 bases, leaving 5 bases not matched to a gene. The germline gives CDR1 MDHEN, CDR2 SYDVKM. The CDR3 spells CASASGQGYEQYF. CDR3 DNA: TGTGCCAGCGCCTCGGGACAGGGGTACGAGCAGTACTTC.

The rearrangement uses TRBV25-1 and TRBJ2-3; a possible D gene is TRBD2 (6 bases). In germline, CDR1 is MGHDK, CDR2 SYGVNS. The V gene lost 8 bases and the J gene lost 0 bases, with 12 bases spanning the gap. The CDR3 contains 14 residues. CDR3 bases: TGTGCCAGCTCAGTAGCGGCTAGCACAGATACGCAGTATTTT. It specifies CASSVAASTDTQYF.

This chain connects TRBV7-9 to TRBJ1-2; 7 positions match TRBD1. The ends lost 3 bases at V and 4 bases at J; junction bases unmatched: 11. Germline V CDR1 and CDR2: SEHNR, FQNEAQ (reference sequence). This CDR3 region has 16 residues. CDR3 amino acids: CASSFIRTGASYGYTF. For the CDR3, the DNA is TGTGCCAGCAGCTTCATACGGACAGGAGCGTCCTATGGCTACACCTTC. The whole variable domain, filled in from reference TRBV7-9 and TRBJ1-2, reads DTGVSQNPRHKITKRGQNVTFRCDPISEHNRLYWYRQTLGQGPEFLTYFQNEAQLEKSRLLSDRFSAERPKGSFSTLEIQRTEQGDSAMYLCASSFIRTGASYGYTFGSGTRLTVV.

The gene calls are TRBV27 and TRBJ1-4; no firm D call. V lost 3 bases, J lost 5 bases, and 16 bases lay in between. The CDR3 spans 16 residues. CDR1 and CDR2 (germline): MNHEY, SMNVEV (reference sequence). The DNA for the CDR3 is TGTGCCAGCAGTTTTCGTCCGGGCGGGTACAATGAAAAACTGTTTTTT. It yields the protein CASSFRPGGYNEKLFF.

This clone came up once. The V gene is TRBV21-1, the J gene TRBJ2-2; the table's D call, TRBD2, was not checked against the DNA. TRBV21-1 counts as a pseudogene. CDR3 length equals 14 residues. The CDR3 nucleotides are TGTGCCAGCAGTCTCGAGAATCGGAGCGGGGAGCTGTTTTTT. Its protein product is CASSLENRSGELFF.

The V gene is TRBV5-1, the J gene TRBJ1-5; D may be TRBD1 (6 bases). Trimming pared 7 bases from V and 4 bases from J, leaving 12 bases between. The CDR3 totals 13 residues. Germline lookup yields CDR1 SGHRS and CDR2 YFSETQ. CDR3: CASSGGGNQPQHF. CDR3 nucleotides: TGCGCCAGCTCGGGAGGGGGGAATCAGCCCCAGCATTTT. Full variable domain (missing parts from reference TRBV5-1 and TRBJ1-5): KAGVTQTPRYLIKTRGQQVTLSCSPISGHRSVSWYQQTPGQGLQFLFEYFSETQRNKGNFPGRFSGRQFSNSRSEMNVSTLELGDSALYLCASSGGGNQPQHFGDGTRLSIL.

The genes are TRBV23-1 and TRBJ2-1; no reliable D call. TRBV23-1 is an ORF for which the function is uncertain. The CDR3 sequence is 12 residues long. The ends were cut back, 6 bases at V and 6 bases at J, with 9 bases in the middle. The CDR3 spells CASRAPTNEQFF. CDR3 DNA sequence: TGCGCCAGCAGAGCGCCCACCAATGAGCAGTTCTTC.

The chain is built from TRBV6-8 and TRBJ2-1; D gene ambiguous. V lost 6 bases, J lost 3 bases, and 18 bases lay in between. The CDR3 covers 16 residues. The germline gives CDR1 MNHGY, CDR2 SAAAGT. CDR3 bases: TGTGCCAGCAGACCGTCGGCTAGGAAAGGCTACAATGAGCAGTTCTTC. Its protein is CASRPSARKGYNEQFF.

The chain has TRBV11-1 and TRBJ1-4, with TRBD1 identical over 10 bases. Per germline, CDR1 SGHAT and CDR2 FQDESV (reference sequence). The V segment lost 4 bases and the J segment 9 bases; nucleotides outside the gene matches: 5. The CDR3 length is 14 residues. CDR3 region: CASSSGTGDKKLFF. The CDR3 coding sequence is TGTGCCAGCAGCTCCGGGACAGGGGACAAAAAACTGTTTTTT.